The 31 T cell receptor beta chains below were found in one sample sequenced in a study of blood T cell repertoires in COVID-19. Generated by immunoSEQ multiplex PCR, the TCRdb table keeps only in-frame clones and is missing some. The sample shows roughly 300,000 clones, 85% to 90% of them seen only once. What was sequenced was PBMCs or T cells enriched from blood (not recorded which). All receptors come from a woman aged 18-30 years who had recovered from COVID-19.

The chain has TRBV30 and TRBJ2-5; TRBD2 agrees at 8 bases. CDR1 and CDR2 from the germline V gene are GTSNPN and SVGIG (reference sequence). J lost 2 bases, V lost 5 bases, and 10 bases had no gene match. The CDR3 covers 15 residues. Here the CDR3 reads CAWGTSGVLQETQYF. Here the CDR3 DNA reads TGTGCCTGGGGTACTAGCGGAGTACTGCAAGAGACCCAGTACTTC.

This chain joins TRBV5-6 and TRBJ2-7, with 7 bases that match TRBD1. The CDR3 loop spans 14 amino acids. Trimming cost V 4 bases and J 7 bases; bases outside gene matches: 11. Germline CDR1 is SGHDT and CDR2 is YYEEEE. The CDR3 nucleotides are TGTGCCAGCAGCCGTGGACAGGACCCTAGAGAGCAGTACTTC. This gives the protein CASSRGQDPREQYF.

V is TRBV9 and J is TRBJ2-2; 8 positions match TRBD1. The J segment lost 2 bases and the V segment lost 4 bases, leaving 10 bases of the junction unmatched. This CDR3 has 17 residues. Germline V gives CDR1 SGDLS, CDR2 YYNGEE. The CDR3 region has the DNA TGTGCCAGCAGCTTACCGGCCGGGACAGGAAACACCGGGGAGCTGTTTTTT. Its protein product is CASSLPAGTGNTGELFF.

This clone was counted a few times. This chain links TRBV24-1 with TRBJ2-2; TRBD1 is a possible D gene (6 bases). This CDR3 has 15 residues. V lost 6 bases, J lost 5 bases, and 15 bases lay in between. Looked up from germline, CDR1 is KGHDR and CDR2 is SFDVKD. CDR3 nucleotides: TGTGCCACCAGTTTTGGGCAGGGGTTAACCGGGGAGCTGTTTTTT. It specifies CATSFGQGLTGELFF.

This clone is a singleton in its sample. This chain connects TRBV30 to TRBJ2-7; TRBD2 matches 8 bases. CDR3 length: 14 amino acids. Germline lookup yields CDR1 GTSNPN and CDR2 SVGIG (reference sequence). V gave up 5 bases and J gave up 7 bases; unmatched junction bases: 13. The chain's CDR3 is CAWDAVRGAGEQYF. The CDR3 region has the DNA TGTGCCTGGGATGCGGTGCGGGGGGCGGGTGAGCAGTACTTC.

The chain joins TRBV6-1 to TRBJ2-1; TRBD2 matches 8 bases. This CDR3 region has 16 residues. V shed 2 bases, J shed 7 bases, and the junction held 10 bases outside the gene matches. Germline V lookup: CDR1 MNHNS, CDR2 SASEGT. The CDR3 region has the DNA TGTGCCAGCAGTGAAAAGACGGGAGGGCCGTGGAATGAGCAGTTCTTC. Translating gives CASSEKTGGPWNEQFF.

V and J are TRBV27 and TRBJ2-7, with 8 bases fitting TRBD2. The CDR3 consists of 14 residues. Losses at the gene ends were 6 bases for V and 6 bases for J; bases not matched to a gene: 10. The V gene's germline CDR1 is MNHEY and CDR2 SMNVEV (reference sequence). The CDR3 nucleotides read TGTGCCAGCAGCATCAACCGGGAGGGACTCGAGCAGTACTTC. Protein: CASSINREGLEQYF.

The V and J genes are TRBV4-2 and TRBJ2-1; TRBD2 matches 11 bases. Germline V gene sequence: CDR1 LGHNA, CDR2 YNFKEQ. This CDR3 has 16 amino acids. J gave up 3 bases and V 2 bases, and 3 bases lay outside the gene matches. CDR3 sequence: CASSQSGTSGYNEQFF. The DNA for the CDR3 is TGTGCCAGCAGCCAATCTGGGACTAGCGGCTACAATGAGCAGTTCTTC.

The CDR3 DNA reads as TGTGCCAGCAGTCCGGTGTTCTCAGGGGGTGGGAACACTGAAGCTTTCTTT. Amino acid sequence: CASSPVFSGGGNTEAFF. The V and J genes are TRBV27 and TRBJ1-1, with TRBD1 matching 7 bases. This CDR3 is built from 17 residues. Germline V gene data show CDR1 as MNHEY and CDR2 as SMNVEV (reference sequence). With 5 bases clipped from V and 1 base from J, the junction kept 13 bases outside the gene matches.

V and J are TRBV3-1 (or the pseudogene TRBV3-2) and TRBJ2-5, with D tentatively TRBD1 (6 bases). CDR1 and CDR2 (germline): LGHDT, YNNKEL (reference sequence). The CDR3 extends over 13 amino acids. V dropped 3 bases and J dropped 4 bases, with 9 bases sitting between them. The DNA of the CDR3 is TGTGCCAGCAGCCAGAACAGGGTAGAGACCCAGTACTTC. Encoded protein: CASSQNRVETQYF.

The chain joins TRBV7-8 to TRBJ1-1, with D possibly being TRBD1 (5 bases). This CDR3 is built from 15 residues. Germline V lookup: CDR1 SGHVS, CDR2 FQNEAQ. The V end lost 2 bases, the J end lost 0 bases, and 10 bases lay between the germline ends. The CDR3 DNA sequence: TGTGCCAGCAGCTTAAGCGGGGGAATGAACACTGAAGCTTTCTTT. It specifies CASSLSGGMNTEAFF.

V gene TRBV5-6 combines with J gene TRBJ2-7, with D uncertain. The CDR3 has 11 amino acids. Germline CDR1 and CDR2: SGHDT and YYEEEE. V dropped 1 base and J dropped 7 bases, with 6 bases sitting between them. The CDR3, as DNA: TGTGCCAGCAGCTTGCTGGAGGAGCAGTACTTC. Protein: CASSLLEEQYF.

The chain carries TRBV5-6 and TRBJ2-7; D not certain. There are 14 residues in the CDR3. V shed 0 bases and J shed 6 bases, with 13 bases lying between them. CDR1 is SGHDT and CDR2 is YYEEEE in the germline V gene. The CDR3 coding sequence is TGTGCCAGCAGCTTGGCGGGTTTTTTCGCCGAGCAGTACTTC. Its protein product is CASSLAGFFAEQYF.

The rearrangement links TRBV18 to TRBJ2-7; 10 bases are shared with TRBD1. Germline loops: CDR1 KGHSH, CDR2 LQKENI. J lost 7 bases, V lost 2 bases, and 2 bases had no gene match. CDR3 length: 13 residues. The DNA of the CDR3 is TGTGCCAGCTCACCAGACAGGGGGCGAGAGCAGTACTTC. Its translation is CASSPDRGREQYF.

The V call is TRBV29-1, the J call TRBJ1-2; 9 nucleotides line up with TRBD1. Unmatched junction bases numbered 8, after V lost 3 bases and J lost 0 bases. This CDR3 is 16 amino acids long. Germline loops: CDR1 SQVTM, CDR2 ANQGSEA. The CDR3 region has the DNA TGCAGCGTTGATGGTGCGGGGGACAGGGCTAACTATGGCTACACCTTC. Amino acid sequence: CSVDGAGDRANYGYTF.

V gene TRBV7-9 combines with J gene TRBJ1-2; D call uncertain. The germline V gene encodes CDR1 SEHNR and CDR2 FQNEAQ (reference sequence). Trimming removed 0 bases from V and 2 bases from J, with 4 bases in between. The CDR3 is 13 amino acids. The CDR3 region has the DNA TGTGCCAGCAGCTTAGCACTGAACTATGGCTACACCTTC. As protein: CASSLALNYGYTF. Combining the CDR3 with reference TRBV7-9 and TRBJ1-2 gives the whole variable domain DTGVSQNPRHKITKRGQNVTFRCDPISEHNRLYWYRQTLGQGPEFLTYFQNEAQLEKSRLLSDRFSAERPKGSFSTLEIQRTEQGDSAMYLCASSLALNYGYTFGSGTRLTVV.

The chain is built from TRBV19 and TRBJ2-7; D might be TRBD2 (6 bases). V was trimmed by 6 bases and J by 0 bases, leaving 12 bases between them. The CDR3 length is 14 residues. CDR1 and CDR2 from the germline V gene are LNHDA and SQIVND (reference sequence). The CDR3 protein is CASSRSGRSYEQYF. The CDR3, as DNA: TGTGCCAGTAGCCGTAGCGGTCGCTCCTACGAGCAGTACTTC.

The chain joins TRBV27 to TRBJ2-3; TRBD2 is a possible D gene (5 bases). CDR3 length: 12 amino acids. In germline, CDR1 is MNHEY, CDR2 SMNVEV (reference sequence). V shed 5 bases and J shed 6 bases, with 9 bases lying between them. The CDR3 spells CASSTGGDTQYF. The CDR3 DNA is TGTGCCAGCAGTACCGGAGGTGATACGCAGTATTTT.

This sequence joins TRBV18 and TRBJ2-3, with 8 bases aligning to TRBD1. Germline assignment: CDR1 KGHSH and CDR2 LQKENI. The CDR3 is 14 residues long. J was trimmed by 5 bases and V by 6 bases; bases with no gene match: 7. The CDR3 nucleotides read TGTGCCAGCTCTACGACGGACAGGGAAGATACGCAGTATTTT. Residues: CASSTTDREDTQYF.

The chain employs TRBV21-1 and TRBJ2-5; the table's TRBD1 call for D was not verified on the DNA. TRBV21-1 is labeled a pseudogene. There are 19 residues in the CDR3. The CDR3 region has the DNA TGTGCCAGCAGCAAATTAGCGGGGACAGGGGTCGAGTACCAAGAGACCCAGTACTTC. It specifies CASSKLAGTGVEYQETQYF.

This clone was seen more than once but under ten times. The CDR3 nucleotides are TGTGCCATCTCGGACAGGCCTATCTACAATGAGCAGTTCTTC. Protein sequence: CAISDRPIYNEQFF. The V call is TRBV2, the J call TRBJ2-1, with 7 bases aligning to TRBD1. J lost 3 bases, V lost 10 bases, and 9 bases had no gene match. The CDR3 has 14 amino acids. Germline V gene lookup returns CDR1 SNHLY and CDR2 FYNNEI.

The genes are TRBV28 and TRBJ1-1; D is unclear. This CDR3 has 13 amino acids. V was clipped by 1 base and J by 0 bases, with 3 bases between them. Germline lookup yields CDR1 MDHEN and CDR2 SYDVKM. This CDR3 reads CASSLSVNTEAFF. For the CDR3, the DNA is TGTGCCAGCAGTTTATCGGTGAACACTGAAGCTTTCTTT.

This chain connects TRBV28 to TRBJ1-4; 9 bases line up with TRBD1. The germline V gene encodes CDR1 MDHEN and CDR2 SYDVKM. CDR3 size: 14 residues. The ends lost 2 bases at V and 12 bases at J; junction bases unmatched: 7. The CDR3 sequence is CASSLGTGWSELFF. The CDR3 bases are TGTGCCAGCAGTTTAGGGACAGGGTGGTCGGAACTGTTTTTT.

V usage is TRBV9 and J usage is TRBJ2-2; D unclear. Per germline, CDR1 SGDLS and CDR2 YYNGEE. The V and J ends lost 0 bases and 0 bases respectively, with 3 bases between them. This CDR3 region has 14 residues. CDR3 residues: CASSVVTNTGELFF. The CDR3 DNA sequence: TGTGCCAGCAGCGTAGTTACGAACACCGGGGAGCTGTTTTTT. The full variable domain, its missing parts supplied by reference TRBV9 and TRBJ2-2, is DSGVTQTPKHLITATGQRVTLRCSPRSGDLSVYWYQQSLDQGLQFLIQYYNGEERAKGNILERFSAQQFPDLHSELNLSSLELGDSALYFCASSVVTNTGELFFGEGSRLTVL.

The chain combines TRBV7-9 with TRBJ1-6, with 8 bases aligning to TRBD1. Germline V gene sequence: CDR1 SEHNR, CDR2 FQNEAQ (reference sequence). The CDR3 consists of 16 residues. Germline trimming cut 5 bases from V and 8 bases from J; bases unmatched to any gene: 11. DNA of the CDR3: TGTGCCAGCAGCGCGACAGTGCAGGGGGCTTATTCACCCCTCCACTTT. It translates to CASSATVQGAYSPLHF. Full variable domain (remainder filled in from reference TRBV7-9 and TRBJ1-6): DTGVSQNPRHKITKRGQNVTFRCDPISEHNRLYWYRQTLGQGPEFLTYFQNEAQLEKSRLLSDRFSAERPKGSFSTLEIQRTEQGDSAMYLCASSATVQGAYSPLHFGNGTRLTVT.

V usage is TRBV4-2 and J usage is TRBJ1-2; D is unclear. This CDR3 comprises 13 residues. From germline, CDR1 is LGHNA and CDR2 YNFKEQ. V was cut by 0 bases and J by 8 bases, with 10 bases left in between. The DNA of the CDR3 is TGTGCCAGCAGCCAAGAAAGGCTGGGCGGCTACACCTTC. Its translation is CASSQERLGGYTF.

The V call is TRBV7-8, the J call TRBJ1-3; TRBD1 aligns across 8 bases. The CDR3 length is 16 residues. Germline CDR1 SGHVS, CDR2 FQNEAQ. V shed 5 bases and J 1 base; nucleotides not matched to a gene: 7. The CDR3 DNA reads as TGTGCCAGCAGCCACCGGGACAGGCAATCTGGAAACACCATATATTTT. It yields the protein CASSHRDRQSGNTIYF.

In DNA form, the CDR3 reads TGTGCCAGCAGCCAAGATTTACCGACATCGGGCTACACCTTC. It yields the protein CASSQDLPTSGYTF. The rearrangement uses TRBV3-1 (or the pseudogene TRBV3-2) and TRBJ1-2; D is undetermined. The CDR3 has 14 residues. Trimming took 0 bases from V and 8 from J, leaving 13 bases between them. The germline V gene encodes CDR1 LGHDT and CDR2 YNNKEL (reference sequence).

This clone was counted at least ten times. J is TRBJ2-2 and V is TRBV6-5; D unresolved. The CDR3 runs 14 residues. The V and J ends lost 0 bases and 6 bases respectively, with 8 bases between them. CDR1 is MNHEY, CDR2 SVGAGI, per germline. CDR3 nucleotides: TGTGCCAGCAGTTACTCGATAGGAGCCGGGGAGCTGTTTTTT. Translating it yields CASSYSIGAGELFF.

This rearrangement joins TRBV28 to TRBJ1-5; a possible D gene is TRBD1 (5 bases). CDR3 size: 12 residues. Between the trimmed V and J ends, which lost 10 bases and 1 base, there was a span of 8 bases. Germline CDR1 reads MDHEN; CDR2 reads SYDVKM. DNA of the CDR3: TGTGCCACCCGACAGAGCAATCAGCCCCAGCATTTT. This translates into CATRQSNQPQHF.

The rearrangement links TRBV27 to TRBJ1-6; TRBD1 might be the D (6 bases). The CDR3 consists of 15 residues. Germline CDR1 and CDR2: MNHEY and SMNVEV (reference sequence). Trimming cost V 1 base and J 6 bases, with 10 bases left between them. For the CDR3, the DNA is TGTGCCAGCAGTTTATGGGGGCAAGGTAATTCACCCCTCCACTTT. Translation: CASSLWGQGNSPLHF.